This T cell receptor beta chain was profiled in a study of radiotherapy plus CTLA-4 blockade in lung cancer. Findings of the study overall: Reported findings show early blood T cell clone dynamics, with interferon-beta, best predicted response. In blood, TCR clones derived from the tumor expanded after radiotherapy plus ipilimumab.

This table comes from immunoSEQ multiplex PCR, and its TCRdb copy is limited to in-frame clones, with some not included. The sample lists roughly 25,000 clones, roughly 73% occurring once. On this clone: The antigen remains unidentified.

Ipilimumab-mediated CTLA-4 blockade plus focal radiation was given to patients having chemo-refractory metastatic non-small-cell lung cancer. This CDR3 has 14 amino acids. Germline V gene data show CDR1 as SEHNR and CDR2 as FQNEAQ (reference sequence). The V end lost 5 bases, the J end lost 8 bases, and 15 bases lay between the germline ends. This chain connects TRBV7-9 to TRBJ1-4; D gene ambiguous. Sequences were derived from peripheral blood, sampled from a patient treated with radiotherapy plus ipilimumab. This TCR was sampled from a human donor with non-small cell lung cancer who had stable disease on radiotherapy plus ipilimumab. Here the CDR3 reads CASSRPEDGEKLFF. The DNA of the CDR3 is TGTGCCAGCAGCCGGCCGGAGGATGGAGAAAAACTGTTTTTT.